Below are 16 T cell receptor beta chains sequenced from a single sample in a study of OX40 agonist ivuxolimab in advanced cancers. The repertoire was sequenced with immunoSEQ multiplex PCR; TCRdb's copy has only in-frame clones and lacks some. Of approximately 82,000 clones detected, roughly 85% appear once; the ten largest clones hold less than 5%. The source material was CD4+ or CD8+ T cells sorted from blood, sampled in a trial of the OX40 agonist ivuxolimab. The receptor source for this set is an adult with an advanced solid tumor such as melanoma, head and neck, liver or kidney cancer.

The V gene is TRBV21-1, the J gene TRBJ1-5. TRBV21-1 is shown as a pseudogene. This CDR3 comprises 14 residues. The CDR3 loop is CASSKGGVDQPQHF. In DNA form, the CDR3 reads TGTGCCAGCAGCAAAGGGGGGGTCGATCAGCCCCAGCATTTT.

The rearrangement uses TRBV7-8 and TRBJ2-1; 14 bases fit TRBD2. The V segment lost 5 bases and the J segment 7 bases; nucleotides outside the gene matches: 4. This CDR3 is 15 amino acids long. The V gene's germline CDR1 is SGHVS and CDR2 FQNEAQ. CDR3 in DNA: TGTGCCAGCAGCCAGGGACTAGCGGGAGAGAATGAGCAGTTCTTC. Its protein product is CASSQGLAGENEQFF.

The chain employs TRBV7-9 and TRBJ2-4; D is possibly TRBD2 (5 bases). V gave up 0 bases and J gave up 8 bases, with 11 bases separating them. The CDR3 is made up of 14 amino acids. CDR1 and CDR2 from the germline V gene are SEHNR and FQNEAQ (reference sequence). This chain's CDR3 is CASSLAGHGDIQYF. DNA of the CDR3: TGTGCCAGCAGCTTAGCGGGTCACGGGGACATTCAGTACTTC.

This clone was observed once. This CDR3 is CATSGLAGETQYF. CDR3 DNA sequence: TGTGCCACTTCGGGACTAGCCGGGGAGACCCAGTACTTC. This chain connects TRBV6-5 to TRBJ2-5, with TRBD2 matching over 9 bases. V trimming: 10 bases; J trimming: 5 bases; junction bases outside the gene matches: 8. The CDR3 is 13 residues long. Germline values: CDR1 MNHEY, CDR2 SVGAGI.

The CDR3, as DNA: TGTGCCAGCTCACCTGGACTCAACAATGAGCAGTTCTTC. It specifies CASSPGLNNEQFF. This chain uses TRBV18 with TRBJ2-1; the D gene is possibly TRBD2 (5 bases). The germline gives CDR1 KGHSH, CDR2 LQKENI. This CDR3 has 13 residues. The V and J ends lost 3 bases and 5 bases respectively, with 8 bases between them.

The chain combines TRBV5-4 with TRBJ2-7; D unclear. The CDR3 has 13 residues. CDR1 and CDR2 from the germline V gene are SGHNT and YYREEE (reference sequence). The V gene lost 2 bases and the J gene lost 0 bases, with 6 bases spanning the gap. CDR3 DNA sequence: TGTGCCAGCAGCTTACAGAGCTCCTACGAGCAGTACTTC. Its protein product is CASSLQSSYEQYF.

In nucleotides, the CDR3 is TGTGCCAGCAGTTACTCGACCGTTCGGGTCGGGGAGACCCAGTACTTC. Translation gives CASSYSTVRVGETQYF. The chain recombines TRBV6-6 with TRBJ2-5; D uncertain. The CDR3 loop spans 16 amino acids. V was trimmed by 0 bases and J by 5 bases, leaving 16 bases between them. Looked up from germline, CDR1 is MNHNY and CDR2 is SVGAGI (reference sequence).

This clone appeared a few times. The gene calls are TRBV18 and TRBJ1-2; no firm D call. Germline V gene lookup returns CDR1 KGHSH and CDR2 LQKENI. The length of the CDR3 is 14 residues. V was cut by 0 bases and J by 8 bases, with 13 bases left in between. In nucleotides, the CDR3 is TGTGCCAGCTCACCACCCGCAGACCCGCGGGGCTACACCTTC. Translated: CASSPPADPRGYTF.

This chain uses TRBV5-6 with TRBJ2-5; 9 bases agree with TRBD2. The CDR3 length is 14 residues. Germline-derived CDR1 and CDR2 are SGHDT and YYEEEE. The V segment lost 4 bases and the J segment 5 bases; nucleotides outside the gene matches: 6. Here the CDR3 DNA reads TGTGCCAGCAGCCAAGCGGGAGGCGGGGAGACCCAGTACTTC. Amino acid sequence: CASSQAGGGETQYF.

V gene TRBV7-2 combines with J gene TRBJ1-6, with 9 bases identical to TRBD1. Per the germline V gene, CDR1 is SGHTA and CDR2 is FQGNSA. The CDR3 totals 17 residues. V shed 2 bases, J shed 5 bases, and the junction held 7 bases outside the gene matches. CDR3 coding DNA: TGTGCCAGCAGCTTAAGGGGGACAGGGTATAATAATTCACCCCTCCACTTT. This encodes CASSLRGTGYNNSPLHF.

The chain has TRBV7-9 and TRBJ1-1, with a weak D call TRBD1 (6 bases). Looked up from germline, CDR1 is SEHNR and CDR2 is FQNEAQ (reference sequence). V lost 4 bases, J lost 4 bases, and 25 bases lay in between. This CDR3 spans 18 amino acids. For the CDR3, the DNA is TGTGCCAGCAGCTCCCCTGGCGGGGGGGCCAGCCAATTCACTGAAGCTTTCTTT. Amino acid sequence: CASSSPGGGASQFTEAFF.

The rearrangement uses TRBV6-5 and TRBJ2-1; a weak D match, TRBD2 (5 bases). The CDR3 consists of 15 residues. Germline V CDR1 and CDR2: MNHEY, SVGAGI. The V end lost 5 bases, the J end lost 0 bases, and 11 bases lay between the germline ends. The CDR3 spells CASSLSAGSYNEQFF. CDR3 sequence (DNA): TGTGCCAGCAGTCTTAGCGCCGGCTCCTACAATGAGCAGTTCTTC.

The chain carries TRBV6-1 and TRBJ2-7; D is ambiguous. V lost 8 bases, J lost 5 bases, and 16 bases lay in between. From germline, CDR1 is MNHNS and CDR2 SASEGT. CDR3 size: 13 residues. The CDR3 DNA reads as TGTGCCAGCTCTTACATAGTGGGCAACGAGCAGTACTTC. It codes for CASSYIVGNEQYF.

The chain combines TRBV9 with TRBJ2-1, with 14 nucleotides matching TRBD2. Germline CDR1 SGDLS, CDR2 YYNGEE. The length of the CDR3 is 15 residues. The V segment lost 2 bases and the J segment 8 bases; nucleotides outside the gene matches: 3. The CDR3: CASSVRLAGGDEQFF. The CDR3 DNA sequence: TGTGCCAGCAGCGTTCGACTAGCGGGAGGGGATGAGCAGTTCTTC.

The chain joins TRBV27 to TRBJ1-1; D gene ambiguous. V was pared by 0 bases and J by 7 bases, with 12 bases between. The CDR3 is 14 amino acids. The germline CDR1 and CDR2 sequences are MNHEY and SMNVEV (reference sequence). The CDR3 loop reads CASSLSTDWGEAFF. Written as DNA, the CDR3 is TGTGCCAGCAGTTTATCCACGGATTGGGGTGAAGCTTTCTTT.

V and J are TRBV4-2 and TRBJ1-4; 9 nucleotides line up with TRBD1. The CDR3 contains 17 residues. V was pared by 4 bases and J by 0 bases, with 6 bases of the junction left unmatched. Germline-derived CDR1 and CDR2 are LGHNA and YNFKEQ. The CDR3 loop is CASSRQGGFATNEKLFF. The CDR3 coding sequence is TGTGCCAGCAGCCGACAGGGGGGGTTTGCAACTAATGAAAAACTGTTTTTT.